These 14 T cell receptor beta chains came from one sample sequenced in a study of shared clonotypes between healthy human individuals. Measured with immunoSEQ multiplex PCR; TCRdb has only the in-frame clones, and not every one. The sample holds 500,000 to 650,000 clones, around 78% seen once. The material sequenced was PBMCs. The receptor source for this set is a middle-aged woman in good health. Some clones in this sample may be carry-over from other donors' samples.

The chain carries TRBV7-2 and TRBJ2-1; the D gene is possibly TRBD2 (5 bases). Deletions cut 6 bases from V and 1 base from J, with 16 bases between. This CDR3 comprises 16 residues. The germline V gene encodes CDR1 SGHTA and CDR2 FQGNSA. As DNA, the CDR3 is TGTGCCAGCAGTTACCCTCACGGAGGTTCCTACAATGAGCAGTTCTTC. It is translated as CASSYPHGGSYNEQFF.

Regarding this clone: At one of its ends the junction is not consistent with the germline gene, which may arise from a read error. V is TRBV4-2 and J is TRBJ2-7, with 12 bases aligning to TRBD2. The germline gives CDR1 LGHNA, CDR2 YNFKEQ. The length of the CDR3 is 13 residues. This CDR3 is CASSQPGLAGLFF. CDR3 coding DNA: TGTGCCAGCAGCCAACCTGGACTAGCGGGATTGTTCTTC.

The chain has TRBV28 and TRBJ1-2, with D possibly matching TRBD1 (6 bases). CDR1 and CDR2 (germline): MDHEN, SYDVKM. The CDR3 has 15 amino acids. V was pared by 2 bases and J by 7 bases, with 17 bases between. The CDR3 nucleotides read TGTGCCAGCAGTTTAACCGGCAGGGGAGGGTCTGGCTACACCTTC. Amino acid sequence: CASSLTGRGGSGYTF.

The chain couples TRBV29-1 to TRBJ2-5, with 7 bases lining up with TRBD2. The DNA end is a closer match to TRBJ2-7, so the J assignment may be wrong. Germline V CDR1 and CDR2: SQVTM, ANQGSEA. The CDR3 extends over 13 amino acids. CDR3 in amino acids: CSVRETSSYEQYF. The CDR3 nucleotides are TGCAGCGTTCGGGAGACTAGCAGCTACGAGCAGTACTTC.

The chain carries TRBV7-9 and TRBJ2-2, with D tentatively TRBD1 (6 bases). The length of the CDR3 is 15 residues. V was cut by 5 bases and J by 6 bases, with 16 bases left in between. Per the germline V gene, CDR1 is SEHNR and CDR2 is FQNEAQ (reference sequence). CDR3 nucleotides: TGTGCCAGCAGCCCCAGGGGAATTGGTCCCGGGGAGCTGTTTTTT. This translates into CASSPRGIGPGELFF.

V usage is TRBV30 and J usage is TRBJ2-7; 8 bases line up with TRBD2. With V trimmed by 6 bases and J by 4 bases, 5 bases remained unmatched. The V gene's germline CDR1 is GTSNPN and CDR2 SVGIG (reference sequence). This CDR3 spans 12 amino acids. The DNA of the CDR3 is TGTGCCTGCGGGGGCGGGAGGTACGAGCAGTACTTC. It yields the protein CACGGGRYEQYF.

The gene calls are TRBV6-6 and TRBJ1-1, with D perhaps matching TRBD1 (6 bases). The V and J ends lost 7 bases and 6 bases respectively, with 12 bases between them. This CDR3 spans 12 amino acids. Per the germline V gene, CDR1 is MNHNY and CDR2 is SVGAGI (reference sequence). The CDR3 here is CASMKQGPEAFF. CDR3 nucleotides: TGTGCCAGCATGAAACAGGGTCCTGAAGCTTTCTTT.

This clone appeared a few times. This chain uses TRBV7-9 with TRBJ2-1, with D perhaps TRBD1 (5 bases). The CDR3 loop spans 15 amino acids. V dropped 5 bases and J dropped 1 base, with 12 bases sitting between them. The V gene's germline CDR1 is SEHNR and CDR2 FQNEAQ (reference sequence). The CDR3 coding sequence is TGTGCCAGCAGCCGACAGAGATTTTCCTACAATGAGCAGTTCTTC. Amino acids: CASSRQRFSYNEQFF.

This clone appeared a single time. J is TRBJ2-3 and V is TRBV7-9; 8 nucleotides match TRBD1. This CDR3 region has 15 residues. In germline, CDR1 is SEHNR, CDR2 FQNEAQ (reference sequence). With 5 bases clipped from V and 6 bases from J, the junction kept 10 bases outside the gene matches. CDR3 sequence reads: CASSQGGQVFDTQYF. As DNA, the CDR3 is TGTGCCAGCAGCCAAGGGGGACAGGTGTTTGATACGCAGTATTTT. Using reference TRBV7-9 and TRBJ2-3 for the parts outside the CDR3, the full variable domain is DTGVSQNPRHKITKRGQNVTFRCDPISEHNRLYWYRQTLGQGPEFLTYFQNEAQLEKSRLLSDRFSAERPKGSFSTLEIQRTEQGDSAMYLCASSQGGQVFDTQYFGPGTRLTVL.

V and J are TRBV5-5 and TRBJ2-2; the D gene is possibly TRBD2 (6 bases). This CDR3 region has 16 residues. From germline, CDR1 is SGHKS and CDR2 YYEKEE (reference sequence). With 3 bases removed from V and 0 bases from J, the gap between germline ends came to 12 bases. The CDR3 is CASSSPRGTNTGELFF. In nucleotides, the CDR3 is TGTGCCAGCAGCTCTCCACGGGGGACGAACACCGGGGAGCTGTTTTTT.

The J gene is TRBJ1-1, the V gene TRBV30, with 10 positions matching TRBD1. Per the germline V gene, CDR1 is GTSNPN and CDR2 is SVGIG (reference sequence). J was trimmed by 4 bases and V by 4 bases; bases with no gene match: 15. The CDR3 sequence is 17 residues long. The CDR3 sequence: CAWIPDRGRSGSTEAFF. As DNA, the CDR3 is TGTGCCTGGATCCCCGACAGGGGGCGCTCGGGAAGCACTGAAGCTTTCTTT.

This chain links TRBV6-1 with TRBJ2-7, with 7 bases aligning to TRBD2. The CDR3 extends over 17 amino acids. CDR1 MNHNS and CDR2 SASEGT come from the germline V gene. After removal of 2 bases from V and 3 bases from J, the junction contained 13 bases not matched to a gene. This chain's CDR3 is CASSESWGGLINYEQYF. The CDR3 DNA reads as TGTGCCAGCAGTGAATCCTGGGGGGGACTCATAAACTACGAGCAGTACTTC.

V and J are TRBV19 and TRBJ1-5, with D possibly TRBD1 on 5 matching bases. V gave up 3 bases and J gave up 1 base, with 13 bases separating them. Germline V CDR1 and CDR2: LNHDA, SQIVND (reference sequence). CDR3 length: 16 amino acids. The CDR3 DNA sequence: TGTGCCAGTAGTATTATGGTGAAGGGGAGCAATCAGCCCCAGCATTTT. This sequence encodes CASSIMVKGSNQPQHF.

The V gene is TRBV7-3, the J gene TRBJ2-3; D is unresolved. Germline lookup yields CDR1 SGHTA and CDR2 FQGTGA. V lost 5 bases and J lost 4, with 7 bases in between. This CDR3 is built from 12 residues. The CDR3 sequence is CASSQTPDTQYF. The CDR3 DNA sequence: TGTGCCAGCAGCCAGACCCCAGATACGCAGTATTTT. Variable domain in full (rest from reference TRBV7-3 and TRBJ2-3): GAGVSQTPSNKVTEKGKYVELRCDPISGHTALYWYRQSLGQGPEFLIYFQGTGAADDSGLPNDRFFAVRPEGSVSTLKIQRTERGDSAVYLCASSQTPDTQYFGPGTRLTVL.